This T cell receptor beta chain was captured in a study of beta chain features in type 1 diabetes. Note on this clone: Its target is not known.

The study's findings and limits: Patients' naive, central memory and Treg TCRB repertoires seemed closer to one another than those of healthy donors. More deletions and fewer insertions at VDJ junctions were seen in type 1 diabetes patients.

CDR3 length equals 15 residues. Deletions cut 0 bases from V and 7 bases from J, with 16 bases between. Germline loops: CDR1 KGHSH, CDR2 LQKENI. CD4+ naive, central memory, regulatory and stem cell-like memory subsets were isolated by sorting on CD45RO/CCR7/CD25/CD127/CD95/CD27. Reverse transcribing all isolated RNA meant expressed TCRB transcripts were sequenced. Clones were read by immunoSEQ multiplex PCR, and TCRdb kept only the in-frame ones, dropping some. The sample contains roughly 150,000 clones, around 10% of which appear only once. The sequence came from a man younger than 35 in good health. Sequences were obtained from central memory CD4+ T cells from blood. This chain links TRBV18 with TRBJ2-7; D may be TRBD1 (5 bases). CDR3 DNA: TGTGCCAGCTCACCACCTCGGGCCAGGGTGGGGGAGCAGTACTTC. Protein sequence: CASSPPRARVGEQYF.